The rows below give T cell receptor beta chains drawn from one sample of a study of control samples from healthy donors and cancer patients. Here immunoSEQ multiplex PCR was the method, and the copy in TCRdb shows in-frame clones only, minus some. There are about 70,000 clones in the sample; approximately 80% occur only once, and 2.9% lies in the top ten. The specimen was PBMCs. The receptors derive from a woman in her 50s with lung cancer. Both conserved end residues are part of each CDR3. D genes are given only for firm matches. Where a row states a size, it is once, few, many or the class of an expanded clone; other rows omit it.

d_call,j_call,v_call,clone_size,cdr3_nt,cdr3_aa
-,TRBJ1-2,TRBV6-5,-,TGTGCCAGCAGAAACAGTCGGTCCAACTATGGCTACACCTTC,CASRNSRSNYGYTF
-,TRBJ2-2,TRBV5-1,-,TGCGCCAGCAGCTTGGGTCCCGGGCCCAACACCGGGGAGCTGTTTTTT,CASSLGPGPNTGELFF
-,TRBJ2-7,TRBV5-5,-,TGTGCCAGCAGTTCTGGGACGGATTCCTACGAGCAGTACTTC,CASSSGTDSYEQYF
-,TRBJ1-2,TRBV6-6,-,TGTGCCAGCAGTCTAGAACAGCCTTATGGCTACACCTTC,CASSLEQPYGYTF
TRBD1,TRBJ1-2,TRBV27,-,TGTGCCAGCAGTTTATTCGCAGGGGGTGGCTATGGCTACACCTTC,CASSLFAGGGYGYTF
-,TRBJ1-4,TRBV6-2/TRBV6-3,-,TGTGCCAGCAGTACCCGGGCAACTAATGAAAAACTGTTTTTT,CASSTRATNEKLFF
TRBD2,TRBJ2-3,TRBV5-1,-,TGCGCCAGCAGCTGGGGAAATAGCGGGGGGGCCACAGATACGCAGTATTTT,CASSWGNSGGATDTQYF
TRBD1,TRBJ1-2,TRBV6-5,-,TGTGCCAGCAGCGGACAGGGTAATGGCTACACCTTC,CASSGQGNGYTF
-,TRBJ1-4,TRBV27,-,TGTGCCAGCAGTTTATCTTCCCTGAGGGGGTTTAATGAAAAACTGTTTTTT,CASSLSSLRGFNEKLFF
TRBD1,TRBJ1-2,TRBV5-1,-,TGCGCCAGCAGCTTGGAAGGTACAGGGGGATATGGCTACACCTTC,CASSLEGTGGYGYTF
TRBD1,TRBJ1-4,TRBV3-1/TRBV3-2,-,TGTGCCAGCAGCCAGGGACAGTCTAATGAAAAACTGTTTTTT,CASSQGQSNEKLFF
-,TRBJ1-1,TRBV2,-,TGTGCCAGCAGGGACTTGAACACTGAAGCTTTCTTT,CASRDLNTEAFF
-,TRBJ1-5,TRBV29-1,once,TGCAGCGTTGCAGGGGATCGCAATCAGCCCCAGCATTTT,CSVAGDRNQPQHF
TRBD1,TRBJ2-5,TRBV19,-,TGTGCCAGTAGTGGGCGGGACAGGATATCTCAAGAGACCCAGTACTTC,CASSGRDRISQETQYF
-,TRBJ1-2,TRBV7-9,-,TGTGCCAGCAGCTTGAGTGGGCAGGAAGCTTCTAACTATGGCTACACCTTC,CASSLSGQEASNYGYTF
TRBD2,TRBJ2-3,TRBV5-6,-,TGTGCCAGCAGCTTGACTAGCGGGGGGGCTAGCACAGATACGCAGTATTTT,CASSLTSGGASTDTQYF
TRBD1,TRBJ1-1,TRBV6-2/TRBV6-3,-,TGTGCCAGCAGTTACTCCCAAGGGGGCCTATTCACTGAAGCTTTCTTT,CASSYSQGGLFTEAFF
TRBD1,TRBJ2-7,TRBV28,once,TGTGCCAGCAGTTTGGAAAAAGGGACAGGCCCATCCTACGAGCAGTACTTC,CASSLEKGTGPSYEQYF
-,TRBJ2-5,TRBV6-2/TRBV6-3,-,TGTGCCAGCAGTTATGGCAGGGTGGAGACCCAGTACTTC,CASSYGRVETQYF